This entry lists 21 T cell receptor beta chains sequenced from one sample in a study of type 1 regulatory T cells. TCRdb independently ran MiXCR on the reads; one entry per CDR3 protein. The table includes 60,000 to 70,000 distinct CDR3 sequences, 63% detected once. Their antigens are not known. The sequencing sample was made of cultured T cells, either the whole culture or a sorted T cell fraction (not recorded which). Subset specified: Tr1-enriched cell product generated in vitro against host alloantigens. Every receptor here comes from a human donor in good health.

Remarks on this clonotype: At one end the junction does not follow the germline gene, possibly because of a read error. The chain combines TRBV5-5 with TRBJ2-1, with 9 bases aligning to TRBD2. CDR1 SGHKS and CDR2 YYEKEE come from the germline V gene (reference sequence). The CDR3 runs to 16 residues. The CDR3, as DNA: TGTGCCAGCGGCTTTTTTGGACTAGCGACCTACAATGAGCAGTTCTTC. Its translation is CASGFFGLATYNEQFF.

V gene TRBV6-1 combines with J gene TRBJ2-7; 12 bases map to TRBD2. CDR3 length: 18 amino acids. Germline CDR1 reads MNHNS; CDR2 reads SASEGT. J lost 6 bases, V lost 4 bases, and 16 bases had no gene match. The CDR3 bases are TGTGCCAGCAGTGCCCTGGGCCAGTACAGGGGACTAGCGGGCGAGCAGTACTTC. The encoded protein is CASSALGQYRGLAGEQYF.

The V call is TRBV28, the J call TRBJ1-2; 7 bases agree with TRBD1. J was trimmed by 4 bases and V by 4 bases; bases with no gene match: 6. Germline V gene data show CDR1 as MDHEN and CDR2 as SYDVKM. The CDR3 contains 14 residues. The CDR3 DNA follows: TGTGCCAGCAGTTCCATTACAGGGGCCTATGGCTACACCTTC. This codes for CASSSITGAYGYTF.

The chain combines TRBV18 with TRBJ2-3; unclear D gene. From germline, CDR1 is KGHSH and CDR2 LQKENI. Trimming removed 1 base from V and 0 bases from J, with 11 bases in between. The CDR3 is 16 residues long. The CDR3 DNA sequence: TGTGCCAGCTCACCACAAATTCTGGGTAGCACAGATACGCAGTATTTT. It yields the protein CASSPQILGSTDTQYF.

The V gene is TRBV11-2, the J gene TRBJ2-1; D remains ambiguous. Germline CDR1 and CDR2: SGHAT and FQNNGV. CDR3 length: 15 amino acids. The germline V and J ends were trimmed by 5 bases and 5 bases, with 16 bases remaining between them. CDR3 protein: CASSPGATPHNEQFF. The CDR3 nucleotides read TGTGCCAGCAGCCCCGGAGCGACACCACACAATGAGCAGTTCTTC.

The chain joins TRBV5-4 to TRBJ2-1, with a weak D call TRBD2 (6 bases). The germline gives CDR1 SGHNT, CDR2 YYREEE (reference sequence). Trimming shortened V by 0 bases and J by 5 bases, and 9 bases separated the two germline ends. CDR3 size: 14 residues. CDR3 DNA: TGTGCCAGCAGCTTGGGTAGCGGAGACAATGAGCAGTTCTTC. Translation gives CASSLGSGDNEQFF. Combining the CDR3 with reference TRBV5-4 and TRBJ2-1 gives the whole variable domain ETGVTQSPTHLIKTRGQQVTLRCSSQSGHNTVSWYQQALGQGPQFIFQYYREEENGRGNFPPRFSGLQFPNYSSELNVNALELDDSALYLCASSLGSGDNEQFFGPGTRLTVL.

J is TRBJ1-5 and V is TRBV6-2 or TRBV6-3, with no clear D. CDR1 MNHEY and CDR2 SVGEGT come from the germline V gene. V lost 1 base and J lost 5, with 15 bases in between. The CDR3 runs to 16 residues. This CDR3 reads CASSYYRTESDQPQHF. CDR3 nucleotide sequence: TGTGCCAGCAGTTACTATCGGACGGAATCAGATCAGCCCCAGCATTTT.

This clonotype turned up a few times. CDR3 bases: TGTGCCAGCAGTTTATTGAGGGGAAATGAGCAGTTCTTC. This codes for CASSLLRGNEQFF. The chain has TRBV27 and TRBJ2-1; D is tentatively TRBD1 or TRBD2 (5 bases each). The CDR3 spans 13 residues. Trimming cost V 1 base and J 7 bases, with 8 bases left between them. Germline V gives CDR1 MNHEY, CDR2 SMNVEV (reference sequence).

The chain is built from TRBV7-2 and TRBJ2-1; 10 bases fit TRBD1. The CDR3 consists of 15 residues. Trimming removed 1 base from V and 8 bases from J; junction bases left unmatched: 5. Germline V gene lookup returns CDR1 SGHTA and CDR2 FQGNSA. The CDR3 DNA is TGTGCCAGCAGCTTAGTTGGGACAGGGGCTTATGAGCAGTTCTTC. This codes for CASSLVGTGAYEQFF. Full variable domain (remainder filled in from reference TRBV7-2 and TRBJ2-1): GAGVSQSPSNKVTEKGKDVELRCDPISGHTALYWYRQSLGQGLEFLIYFQGNSAPDKSGLPSDRFSAERTGGSVSTLTIQRTQQEDSAVYLCASSLVGTGAYEQFFGPGTRLTVL.

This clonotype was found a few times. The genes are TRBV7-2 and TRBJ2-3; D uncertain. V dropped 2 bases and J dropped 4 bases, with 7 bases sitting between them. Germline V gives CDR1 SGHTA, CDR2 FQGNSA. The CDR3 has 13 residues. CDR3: CASSLQLPDTQYF. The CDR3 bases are TGTGCCAGCAGCTTACAGCTCCCAGATACGCAGTATTTT.

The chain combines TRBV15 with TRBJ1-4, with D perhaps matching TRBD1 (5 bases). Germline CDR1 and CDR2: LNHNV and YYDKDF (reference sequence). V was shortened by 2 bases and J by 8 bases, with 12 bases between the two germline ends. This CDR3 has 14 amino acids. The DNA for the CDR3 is TGTGCCACCAGCAGACCAGGGTATGGGGAAAAACTGTTTTTT. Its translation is CATSRPGYGEKLFF.

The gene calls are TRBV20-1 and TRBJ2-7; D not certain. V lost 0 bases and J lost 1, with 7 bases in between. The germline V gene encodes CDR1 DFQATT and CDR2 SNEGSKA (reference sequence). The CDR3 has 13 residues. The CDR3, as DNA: TGCAGTGCTAGAGAGGGCAGGTCCTACGAGCAGTACTTC. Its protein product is CSAREGRSYEQYF.

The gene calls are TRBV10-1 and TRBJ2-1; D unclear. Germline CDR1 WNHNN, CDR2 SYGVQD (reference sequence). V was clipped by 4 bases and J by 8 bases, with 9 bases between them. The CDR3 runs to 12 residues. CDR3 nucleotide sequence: TGCGCCAGCAGTGGGTCTTTCGATGAGCAGTTCTTC. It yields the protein CASSGSFDEQFF.

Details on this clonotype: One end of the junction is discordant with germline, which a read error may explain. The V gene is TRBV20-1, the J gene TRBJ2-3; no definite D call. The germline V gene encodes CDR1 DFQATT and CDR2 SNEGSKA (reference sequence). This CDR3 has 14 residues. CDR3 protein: CSARDLSSGDTQYF. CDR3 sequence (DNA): TGCAGTGCTAGAGATTTAAGTTCCGGAGATACACAGTATTTT.

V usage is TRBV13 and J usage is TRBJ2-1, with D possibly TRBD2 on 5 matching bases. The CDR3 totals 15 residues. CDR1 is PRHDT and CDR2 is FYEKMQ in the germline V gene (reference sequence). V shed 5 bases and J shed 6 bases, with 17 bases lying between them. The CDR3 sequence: CASSLGGAETNEQFF. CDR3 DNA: TGTGCCAGCAGCCTTGGAGGCGCGGAGACCAATGAGCAGTTCTTC.

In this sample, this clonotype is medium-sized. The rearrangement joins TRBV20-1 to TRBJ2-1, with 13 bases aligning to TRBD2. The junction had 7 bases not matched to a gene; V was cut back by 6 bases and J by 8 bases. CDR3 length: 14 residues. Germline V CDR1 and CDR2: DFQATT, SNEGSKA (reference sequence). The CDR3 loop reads CSARLAGGADEQFF. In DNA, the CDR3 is TGCAGTGCAAGACTAGCGGGAGGTGCGGATGAGCAGTTCTTC.

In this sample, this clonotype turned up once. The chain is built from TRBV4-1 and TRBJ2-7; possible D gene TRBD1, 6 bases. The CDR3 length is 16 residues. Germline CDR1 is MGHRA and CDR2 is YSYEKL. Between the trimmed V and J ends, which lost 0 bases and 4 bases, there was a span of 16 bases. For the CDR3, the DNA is TGCGCCAGCAGCCAAGAAAAGACAGGCAATAGGTACGAGCAGTACTTC. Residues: CASSQEKTGNRYEQYF.

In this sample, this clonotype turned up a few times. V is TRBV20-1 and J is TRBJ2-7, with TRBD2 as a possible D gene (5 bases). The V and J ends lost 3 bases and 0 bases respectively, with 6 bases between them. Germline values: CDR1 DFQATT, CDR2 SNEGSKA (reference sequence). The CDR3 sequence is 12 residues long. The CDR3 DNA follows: TGCAGTGCTAGGGGGAGCTCCTACGAGCAGTACTTC. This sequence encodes CSARGSSYEQYF.

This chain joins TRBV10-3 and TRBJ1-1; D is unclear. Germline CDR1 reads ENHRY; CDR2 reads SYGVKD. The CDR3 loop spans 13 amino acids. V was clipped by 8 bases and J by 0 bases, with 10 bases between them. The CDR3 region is CAISNGLNTEAFF. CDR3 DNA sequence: TGTGCCATCTCGAACGGCTTGAACACTGAAGCTTTCTTT.

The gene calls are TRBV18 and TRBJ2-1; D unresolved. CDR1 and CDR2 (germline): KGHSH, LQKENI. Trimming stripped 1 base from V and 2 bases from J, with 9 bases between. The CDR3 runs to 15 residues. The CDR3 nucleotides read TGTGCCAGCTCACCACAGGTACGGGCCTACAATGAGCAGTTCTTC. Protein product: CASSPQVRAYNEQFF.

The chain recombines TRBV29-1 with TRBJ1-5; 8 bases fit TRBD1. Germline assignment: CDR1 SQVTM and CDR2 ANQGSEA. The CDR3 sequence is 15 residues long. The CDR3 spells CSATIQGGLNQPQHF. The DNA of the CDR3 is TGCAGTGCTACTATACAGGGGGGCCTTAATCAGCCCCAGCATTTT.